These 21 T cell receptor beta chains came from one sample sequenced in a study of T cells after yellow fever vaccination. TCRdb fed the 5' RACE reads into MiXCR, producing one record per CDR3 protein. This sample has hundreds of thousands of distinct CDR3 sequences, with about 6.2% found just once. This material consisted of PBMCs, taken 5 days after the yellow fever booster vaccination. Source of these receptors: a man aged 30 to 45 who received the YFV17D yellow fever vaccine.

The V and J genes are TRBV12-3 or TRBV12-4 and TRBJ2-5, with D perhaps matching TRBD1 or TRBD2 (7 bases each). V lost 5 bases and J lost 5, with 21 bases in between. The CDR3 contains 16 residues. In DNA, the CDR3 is TGTGCCAGCAGTCCTTCGGCCAGGGGGGGGCTTGAGACCCAGTACTTC. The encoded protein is CASSPSARGGLETQYF.

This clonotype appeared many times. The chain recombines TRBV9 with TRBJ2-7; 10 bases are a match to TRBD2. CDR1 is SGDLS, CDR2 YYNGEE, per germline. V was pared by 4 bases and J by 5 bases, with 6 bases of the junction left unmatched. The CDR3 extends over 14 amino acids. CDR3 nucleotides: TGTGCCAGCAGCATTAGCGGGAGGCACCACGAGCAGTACTTC. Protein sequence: CASSISGRHHEQYF.

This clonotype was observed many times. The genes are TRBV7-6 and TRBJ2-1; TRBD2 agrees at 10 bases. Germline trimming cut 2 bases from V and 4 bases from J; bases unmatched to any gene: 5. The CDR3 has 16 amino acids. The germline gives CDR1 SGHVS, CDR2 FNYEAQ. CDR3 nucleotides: TGTGCCAGCAGCTTATGGGAGCGGGAGGGTTACAATGAGCAGTTCTTC. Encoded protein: CASSLWEREGYNEQFF. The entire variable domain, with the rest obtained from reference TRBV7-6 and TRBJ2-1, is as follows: GAGVSQSPRYKVTKRGQDVALRCDPISGHVSLYWYRQALGQGPEFLTYFNYEAQQDKSGLPNDRFSAERPEGSISTLTIQRTEQRDSAMYRCASSLWEREGYNEQFFGPGTRLTVL.

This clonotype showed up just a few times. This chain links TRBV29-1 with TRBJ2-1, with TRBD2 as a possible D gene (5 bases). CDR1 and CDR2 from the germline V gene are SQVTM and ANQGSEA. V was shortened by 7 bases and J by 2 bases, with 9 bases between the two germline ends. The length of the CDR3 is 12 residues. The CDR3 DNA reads TGCAGCGCAACGGGAACCTACAATGAGCAGTTCTTC. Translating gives CSATGTYNEQFF.

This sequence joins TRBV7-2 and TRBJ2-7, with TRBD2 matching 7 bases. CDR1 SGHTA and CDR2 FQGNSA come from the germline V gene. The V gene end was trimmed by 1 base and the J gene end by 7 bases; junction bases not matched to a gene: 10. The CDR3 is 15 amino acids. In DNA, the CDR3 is TGTGCCAGCAGCTTAGAAGGGCTAGCGGAATTAGAGCAGTACTTC. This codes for CASSLEGLAELEQYF.

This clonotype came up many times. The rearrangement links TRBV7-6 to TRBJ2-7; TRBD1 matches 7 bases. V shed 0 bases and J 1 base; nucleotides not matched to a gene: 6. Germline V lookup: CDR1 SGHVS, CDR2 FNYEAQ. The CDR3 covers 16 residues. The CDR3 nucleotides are TGTGCCAGCAGCTTAGCCGGGACAGATTCATCCTACGAGCAGTACTTC. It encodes CASSLAGTDSSYEQYF.

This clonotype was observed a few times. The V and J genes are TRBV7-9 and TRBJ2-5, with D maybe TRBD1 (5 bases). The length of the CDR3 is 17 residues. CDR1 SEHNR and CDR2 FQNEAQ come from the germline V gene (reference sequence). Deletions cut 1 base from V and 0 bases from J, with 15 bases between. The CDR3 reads CASSLDRSPSYQETQYF. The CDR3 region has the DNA TGTGCCAGCAGCTTAGACAGGAGCCCCTCTTACCAAGAGACCCAGTACTTC.

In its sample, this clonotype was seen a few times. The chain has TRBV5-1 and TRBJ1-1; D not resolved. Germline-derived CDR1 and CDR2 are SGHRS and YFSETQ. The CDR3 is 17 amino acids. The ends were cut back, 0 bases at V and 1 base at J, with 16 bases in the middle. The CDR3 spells CASSLGSLRWENTEAFF. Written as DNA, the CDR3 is TGCGCCAGCAGCTTGGGATCCCTGAGATGGGAGAACACTGAAGCTTTCTTT.

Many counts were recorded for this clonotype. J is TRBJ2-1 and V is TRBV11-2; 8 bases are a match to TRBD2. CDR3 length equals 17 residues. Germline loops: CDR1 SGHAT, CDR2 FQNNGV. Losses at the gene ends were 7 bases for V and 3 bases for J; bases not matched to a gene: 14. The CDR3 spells CASTRTSPALSYNEQFF. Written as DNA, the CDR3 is TGTGCCAGCACCCGGACTAGCCCCGCTCTTAGCTACAATGAGCAGTTCTTC.

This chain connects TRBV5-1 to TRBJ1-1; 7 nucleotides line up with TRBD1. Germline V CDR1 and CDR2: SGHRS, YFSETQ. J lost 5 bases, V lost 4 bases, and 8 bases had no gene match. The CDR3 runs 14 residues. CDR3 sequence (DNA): TGCGCCAGCAGCGAGTCAGGGGGTCTTACTGAAGCTTTCTTT. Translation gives CASSESGGLTEAFF.

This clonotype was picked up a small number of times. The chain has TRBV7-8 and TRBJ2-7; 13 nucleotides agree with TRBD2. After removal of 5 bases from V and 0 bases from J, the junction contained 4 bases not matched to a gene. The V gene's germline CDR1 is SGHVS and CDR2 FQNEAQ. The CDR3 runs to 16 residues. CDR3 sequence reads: CASSPRTSGSSYEQYF. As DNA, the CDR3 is TGTGCCAGCAGCCCGCGGACTAGCGGGAGCTCCTACGAGCAGTACTTC.

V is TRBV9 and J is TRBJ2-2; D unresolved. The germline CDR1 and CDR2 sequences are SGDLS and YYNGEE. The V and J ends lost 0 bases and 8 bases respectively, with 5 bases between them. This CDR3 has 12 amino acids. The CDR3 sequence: CASSVEAGELFF. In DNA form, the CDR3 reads TGTGCCAGCAGCGTAGAGGCGGGGGAGCTGTTTTTT.

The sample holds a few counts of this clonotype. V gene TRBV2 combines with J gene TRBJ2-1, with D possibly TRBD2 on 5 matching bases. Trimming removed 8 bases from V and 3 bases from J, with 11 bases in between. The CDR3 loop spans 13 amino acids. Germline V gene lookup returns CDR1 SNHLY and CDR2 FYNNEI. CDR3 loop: CASGGWSYNEQFF. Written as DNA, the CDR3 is TGTGCCAGCGGAGGTTGGAGCTACAATGAGCAGTTCTTC.

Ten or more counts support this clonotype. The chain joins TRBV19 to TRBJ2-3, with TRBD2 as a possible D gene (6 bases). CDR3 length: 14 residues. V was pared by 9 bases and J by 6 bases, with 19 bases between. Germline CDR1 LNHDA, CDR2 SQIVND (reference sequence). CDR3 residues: CARALATPGDTQYF. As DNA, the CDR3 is TGTGCCAGGGCTCTAGCGACCCCGGGGGATACGCAGTATTTT.

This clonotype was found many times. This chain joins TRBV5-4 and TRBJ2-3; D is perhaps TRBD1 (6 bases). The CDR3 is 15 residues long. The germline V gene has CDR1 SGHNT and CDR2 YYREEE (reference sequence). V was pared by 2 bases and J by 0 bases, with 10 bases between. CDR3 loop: CASSFGQLSTDTQYF. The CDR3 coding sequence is TGTGCCAGCAGCTTCGGACAGCTGAGCACAGATACGCAGTATTTT.

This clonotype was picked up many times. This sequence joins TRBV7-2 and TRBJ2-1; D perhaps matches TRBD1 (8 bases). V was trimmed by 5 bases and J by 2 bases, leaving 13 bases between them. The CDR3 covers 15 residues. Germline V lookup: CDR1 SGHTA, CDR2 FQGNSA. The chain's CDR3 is CASSQQGGTYNEQFF. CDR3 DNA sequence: TGTGCCAGCAGCCAACAGGGGGGGACCTACAATGAGCAGTTCTTC.

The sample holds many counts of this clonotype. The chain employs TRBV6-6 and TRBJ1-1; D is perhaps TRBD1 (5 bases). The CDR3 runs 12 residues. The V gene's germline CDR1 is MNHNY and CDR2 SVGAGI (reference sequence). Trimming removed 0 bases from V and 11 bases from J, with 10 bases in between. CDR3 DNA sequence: TGTGCCAGCAGTTACTCGGGCGGGGCGGCTTTCTTT. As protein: CASSYSGGAAFF.

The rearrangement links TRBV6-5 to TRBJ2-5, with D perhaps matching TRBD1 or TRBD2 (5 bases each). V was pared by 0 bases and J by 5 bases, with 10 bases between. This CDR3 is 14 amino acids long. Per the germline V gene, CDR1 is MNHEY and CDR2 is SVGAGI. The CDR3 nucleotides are TGTGCCAGCAGTTACTCAGGGACGCGTGAGACCCAGTACTTC. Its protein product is CASSYSGTRETQYF.

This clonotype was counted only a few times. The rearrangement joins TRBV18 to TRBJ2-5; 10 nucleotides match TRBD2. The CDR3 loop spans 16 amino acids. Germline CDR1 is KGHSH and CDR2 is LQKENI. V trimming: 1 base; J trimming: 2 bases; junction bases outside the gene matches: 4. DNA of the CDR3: TGTGCCAGCTCACCACGGAGCGGGAGGGCGCAAGAGACCCAGTACTTC. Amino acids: CASSPRSGRAQETQYF.

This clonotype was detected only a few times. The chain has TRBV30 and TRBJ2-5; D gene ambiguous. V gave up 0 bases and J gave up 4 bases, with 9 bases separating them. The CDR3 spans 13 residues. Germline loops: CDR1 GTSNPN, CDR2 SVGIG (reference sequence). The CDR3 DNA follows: TGTGCCTGGAGTGTGGGGATTGGAGAGACCCAGTACTTC. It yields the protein CAWSVGIGETQYF.

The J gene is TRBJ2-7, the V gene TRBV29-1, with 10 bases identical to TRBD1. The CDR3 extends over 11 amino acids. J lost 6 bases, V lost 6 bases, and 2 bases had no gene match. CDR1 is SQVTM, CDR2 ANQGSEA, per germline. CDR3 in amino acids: CSVGQGGEQYF. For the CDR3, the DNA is TGCAGCGTAGGACAGGGGGGCGAGCAGTACTTC.